These 17 T cell receptor beta chains were all obtained from the same sample, sequenced in a study of blood T cell repertoires in COVID-19 (dated by TCRdb to the early 2020s). The library was prepared using the immunoSEQ multiplex PCR assay. Entries here come from immuneACCESS through TCRdb and include only in-frame sequences with V and J called. Some clones fail to appear in such tables; in the studies checked, an unresolved V gene covers under half of the shortfall, and the cause of the remainder is unknown. The sample profile shows approximately 170,000 clones; around four fifths of them were found once. Together, the top ten hold roughly 8.8% of the sample. The sequencing sample was made of peripheral blood. The receptors stem from an elderly woman with COVID-19, enrolled during active disease.

This sequence joins TRBV5-1 and TRBJ2-1; 10 bases map to TRBD2. The CDR3 has 15 amino acids. Germline values: CDR1 SGHRS, CDR2 YFSETQ. Trimming took 5 bases from V and 2 from J; bases not matched to a gene: 4. Here the CDR3 reads CASRRSGGAYNEQFF. The CDR3 DNA reads TGCGCCAGCAGAAGGAGCGGGGGGGCCTACAATGAGCAGTTCTTC.

The chain joins TRBV19 to TRBJ2-1, with 10 bases fitting TRBD2. There are 20 residues in the CDR3. Trimming cost V 6 bases and J 2 bases; bases outside gene matches: 19. From germline, CDR1 is LNHDA and CDR2 SQIVND (reference sequence). CDR3 protein: CASRGVAGLATLRAYNEQFF. The CDR3 DNA reads TGTGCCAGTAGAGGGGTAGCGGGACTAGCGACCCTCAGAGCCTACAATGAGCAGTTCTTC. The whole variable domain, filled in from reference TRBV19 and TRBJ2-1, reads DGGITQSPKYLFRKEGQNVTLSCEQNLNHDAMYWYRQDPGQGLRLIYYSQIVNDFQKGDIAEGYSVSREKKESFPLTVTSAQKNPTAFYLCASRGVAGLATLRAYNEQFFGPGTRLTVL.

This clone was observed once. The J gene is TRBJ2-2, the V gene TRBV9; TRBD2 is a possible D gene (5 bases). Germline assignment: CDR1 SGDLS and CDR2 YYNGEE. Trimming stripped 3 bases from V and 2 bases from J, with 8 bases between. This CDR3 is 14 amino acids long. CDR3 sequence reads: CASSGGSNTGELFF. The CDR3, as DNA: TGTGCCAGCAGCGGCGGGTCTAACACCGGGGAGCTGTTTTTT.

The V and J genes are TRBV2 and TRBJ1-6; no clear D gene. From germline, CDR1 is SNHLY and CDR2 FYNNEI. Trimming shortened V by 5 bases and J by 3 bases, and 8 bases separated the two germline ends. The CDR3 has 14 amino acids. CDR3 sequence (DNA): TGTGCCAGCAGTCGACGGGACTATAATTCACCCCTCCACTTT. Its protein product is CASSRRDYNSPLHF.

This chain joins TRBV7-2 and TRBJ1-5; unclear D gene. Germline CDR1 SGHTA, CDR2 FQGNSA. The ends were cut back, 1 base at V and 8 bases at J, with 9 bases in the middle. The CDR3 covers 13 residues. The CDR3, as DNA: TGTGCCAGCAGCTTAGGAGTTTTGGAGCCCCAGCATTTT. This sequence encodes CASSLGVLEPQHF.

The chain couples TRBV6-5 to TRBJ1-1, with 10 bases that match TRBD1. J lost 5 bases, V lost 8 bases, and 11 bases had no gene match. CDR1 is MNHEY, CDR2 SVGAGI, per germline. The CDR3 runs to 15 residues. CDR3 region: CASAWGTGAPTEAFF. CDR3 nucleotide sequence: TGTGCCAGCGCCTGGGGGACAGGGGCCCCGACTGAAGCTTTCTTT.

V gene TRBV27 combines with J gene TRBJ2-3; D might be TRBD2 (5 bases). The CDR3 is made up of 13 amino acids. The germline V and J ends were trimmed by 3 bases and 1 base, with 5 bases remaining between them. Per the germline V gene, CDR1 is MNHEY and CDR2 is SMNVEV (reference sequence). The CDR3 nucleotides read TGTGCCAGCAGTTTCGGGGGCACAGATACGCAGTATTTT. Its protein product is CASSFGGTDTQYF.

V usage is TRBV7-9 and J usage is TRBJ2-5, with no clear D. CDR1 is SEHNR and CDR2 is FQNEAQ in the germline V gene (reference sequence). This CDR3 contains 9 residues. Trimming took off 11 bases at V and 5 bases at J, with 6 bases between the two ends. The CDR3: CAVGETQYF. Written as DNA, the CDR3 is TGTGCCGTCGGGGAGACCCAGTACTTC.

The chain couples TRBV5-4 to TRBJ2-7; 8 nucleotides line up with TRBD2. Losses at the gene ends were 0 bases for V and 6 bases for J; bases not matched to a gene: 8. The germline V gene has CDR1 SGHNT and CDR2 YYREEE (reference sequence). The CDR3 totals 15 residues. In DNA form, the CDR3 reads TGTGCCAGCAGCTTGGCGGCCGGGGGGGGATTCGAGCAGTACTTC. Encoded protein: CASSLAAGGGFEQYF.

This CDR3 is CASSLEEIAGTGFF. CDR3 bases: TGTGCCAGCAGCTTGGAGGAAATAGCGGGAACCGGTTTCTTC. The J gene is TRBJ2-1, the V gene TRBV5-6; 8 bases line up with TRBD2. CDR1 SGHDT and CDR2 YYEEEE come from the germline V gene. J lost 16 bases, V lost 0 bases, and 12 bases had no gene match. The CDR3 has 14 residues.

V usage is TRBV2 and J usage is TRBJ1-6; D possibly corresponds to TRBD1 (6 bases). The CDR3 has 14 residues. Deletions cut 7 bases from V and 7 bases from J, with 14 bases between. Germline CDR1 SNHLY, CDR2 FYNNEI. The CDR3 sequence is CASTLNQGNSPLHF. CDR3 in DNA: TGTGCCAGCACCTTAAATCAGGGGAATTCACCCCTCCACTTT.

V is TRBV5-1 and J is TRBJ1-1; TRBD1 agrees at 8 bases. V was pared by 4 bases and J by 4 bases, with 6 bases of the junction left unmatched. CDR1 is SGHRS, CDR2 YFSETQ, per germline. This CDR3 is built from 14 residues. CDR3 nucleotide sequence: TGCGCCAGCAGCATAAGACAGGGGCCCACTGAAGCTTTCTTT. It is translated as CASSIRQGPTEAFF.

The rearrangement joins TRBV19 to TRBJ1-5, with D unclear. CDR3 length: 14 amino acids. CDR1 and CDR2 (germline): LNHDA, SQIVND (reference sequence). V lost 4 bases, J lost 0 bases, and 7 bases lay in between. The CDR3 reads CASSTVHSNQPQHF. CDR3 DNA: TGTGCCAGTAGTACCGTACATAGCAATCAGCCCCAGCATTTT.

The V call is TRBV7-8, the J call TRBJ2-3; D remains ambiguous. Trimming took 10 bases from V and 6 from J, leaving 11 bases between them. The CDR3 consists of 11 residues. The V gene's germline CDR1 is SGHVS and CDR2 FQNEAQ. The CDR3 sequence is CATPVGDTQYF. The CDR3 nucleotides read TGTGCCACCCCAGTCGGGGATACGCAGTATTTT.

Only one count was recorded for this clone. This chain links TRBV19 with TRBJ1-5, with D perhaps matching TRBD1 (6 bases). Trimming left V 1 base short and J 4 bases short, with 11 bases between. The germline V gene encodes CDR1 LNHDA and CDR2 SQIVND (reference sequence). This CDR3 is built from 15 residues. Here the CDR3 reads CASSIARGPNQPQHF. The CDR3 nucleotides read TGTGCCAGTAGTATAGCCAGGGGTCCTAATCAGCCCCAGCATTTT.

The chain joins TRBV6-5 to TRBJ2-6; 7 bases map to TRBD1. From germline, CDR1 is MNHEY and CDR2 SVGAGI. J was trimmed by 2 bases and V by 6 bases; bases with no gene match: 4. This CDR3 is 15 amino acids long. The chain's CDR3 is CASSHDRAGANVLTF. The DNA for the CDR3 is TGTGCCAGCAGCCATGACAGGGCTGGGGCCAACGTCCTGACTTTC.

This sequence joins TRBV9 and TRBJ1-3; D possibly corresponds to TRBD1 (5 bases). Germline V gene sequence: CDR1 SGDLS, CDR2 YYNGEE. There are 14 residues in the CDR3. The V gene lost 3 bases and the J gene lost 3 bases, with 10 bases spanning the gap. The CDR3 loop reads CASSAPGLGNTIYF. For the CDR3, the DNA is TGTGCCAGCAGCGCCCCAGGGCTTGGAAACACCATATATTTT.